This TCR beta chain was obtained from a study of T cell responses to AZD1222 COVID-19 vaccine. Profiling relied on immunoSEQ multiplex PCR, and the TCRdb table lists in-frame clones only, not all of them. The sample has 150,000 to 200,000 clones; approximately 88% are singletons. This clone was seen just once. Antigen specificity is unknown. Study-level points and caveats: Reports indicate that nearly half of spike-specific TCRs are directed at unmutated variant regions. Donors were chiefly white British, with a greater number of females, and clonal diversity was perhaps underestimated.

This receptor was obtained from an adult in good health. The sequencing used peripheral blood, collected on day 0 of AZD1222 vaccination.

Here the CDR3 reads CASSTSGGNTIYF. The CDR3 nucleotides are TGTGCCAGTAGTACCTCAGGGGGAAACACCATATATTTT. V and J are TRBV19 and TRBJ1-3; weak D call: TRBD1 (5 bases). Trimming shortened V by 4 bases and J by 4 bases, and 8 bases separated the two germline ends. Per germline, CDR1 LNHDA and CDR2 SQIVND (reference sequence). The CDR3 totals 13 residues.